The rows below give T cell receptor beta chains drawn from one sample of a study of cytomegalovirus exposure and HLA in healthy donors. TCRdb keeps only in-frame clones here, not all; method: immunoSEQ multiplex PCR. Of some 190,000 clones in the sample, over 60% are singletons; the top ten hold about 1.6%. The sequenced material came from PBMCs. These receptor sequences come from a man aged 18 to 30 in good health and CMV-seronegative. Each CDR3 is given with its conserved first and last residue. The D gene is left open where the match is weak. The listing skips clone size in some rows; elsewhere it reads once, few, many or a size class.

D,J,V,size,DNA,CDR3
.,TRBJ1-1,TRBV11-2,few,TGTGCCAGCAGCCCCCTTTACCACAGAGGGTCCACTGAAGCTTTCTTT,CASSPLYHRGSTEAFF
TRBD1,TRBJ1-1,TRBV5-1,.,TGCGCCAGCAGCTGGGGGACAGGGAACACTGAAGCTTTCTTT,CASSWGTGNTEAFF
.,TRBJ2-1,TRBV29-1,few,TGCAGCGGGAGGTTTTACAATGAGCAGTTCTTC,CSGRFYNEQFF
.,TRBJ2-3,TRBV5-1,.,TGCGCCAGCAGCTCGATGCTAAGCACAGATACGCAGTATTTT,CASSSMLSTDTQYF
TRBD2,TRBJ2-5,TRBV2,few,TGTGCCAGCAGTGGCCCCCGAGGACTAGCGGACCAAGAGACCCAGTACTTC,CASSGPRGLADQETQYF
.,TRBJ2-3,TRBV6-4,.,TGTGCCAGCAGTCGAATCGGAGGGAGCACAGATACGCAGTATTTT,CASSRIGGSTDTQYF
TRBD1,TRBJ2-7,TRBV7-9,.,TGTGCCAGCAGCTTAGCCCCAGGGGGCATGTCCTACGAGCAGTACTTC,CASSLAPGGMSYEQYF
.,TRBJ2-5,TRBV6-1,.,TGTGCCAGCAGTGACCTTCAGCGACAAGAGACCCAGTACTTC,CASSDLQRQETQYF
TRBD1,TRBJ1-6,TRBV15,few,TGTGCCACCCAGGGGGCGGAATCTTATTCACCCCTCCACTTT,CATQGAESYSPLHF
TRBD1,TRBJ2-1,TRBV7-3,.,TGTGCCAGCAGCTTAGAACGGGGGACAGGCAGGTCGTTGGTTTACAATGAGCAGTTCTTC,CASSLERGTGRSLVYNEQFF
.,TRBJ2-7,TRBV6-6,.,TGTGCCAGCAGTTTTACAGGGCGATCGTGCGAGCAGTACTTC,CASSFTGRSCEQYF
TRBD2,TRBJ2-2,TRBV15,.,TGTGCCACCAGCAGAGGGCTAGCGGGGGTTACCGGGGAGCTGTTTTTT,CATSRGLAGVTGELFF
.,TRBJ1-2,TRBV28,.,TGTGCCAGCAGTCGGCCGACAGTGGAACGCTATGGCTACACCTTC,CASSRPTVERYGYTF
.,TRBJ1-4,TRBV28,.,TGTGCCAGCAGTTCGGGGGCAACTAATGAAAAACTGTTTTTT,CASSSGATNEKLFF
TRBD1,TRBJ2-7,TRBV28,few,TGTGCCAGCAGTTTCACAAGACAGGGATGCGAGCAGTACTTC,CASSFTRQGCEQYF
.,TRBJ1-2,TRBV4-1,.,TGCGCCAGCAGCCAAGATCGGGGCTACACCTTC,CASSQDRGYTF
.,TRBJ1-5,TRBV28,.,TGTGCCAGCAGTTTATTGCGCGGGGGGCTCGGTCAGCCCCAGCATTTT,CASSLLRGGLGQPQHF
TRBD2,TRBJ2-3,TRBV11-3,few,TGTGCCAGCAGCCCGGGGACTAGCGGGGGGGCGGGTACGCAGTATTTT,CASSPGTSGGAGTQYF
TRBD1,TRBJ1-2,TRBV4-1,.,TGCGCCAGCAGCCAAGTCGAGACAGGGGTACGAGGCTACACCTTC,CASSQVETGVRGYTF
.,TRBJ1-2,TRBV19,.,TGTGCCAGTAGTCTAGGACGAGGCTATGGCTACACCTTC,CASSLGRGYGYTF
.,TRBJ1-1,TRBV5-1,.,TGCGCCAGCAGCTTGGCGGGGAGCACTGAAGCTTTCTTT,CASSLAGSTEAFF
TRBD1,TRBJ2-7,TRBV27,.,TGTGCCAGCAGTTTCGAGGGACAGGGCCACGAGCAGTACTTC,CASSFEGQGHEQYF
.,TRBJ1-2,TRBV28,.,TGTGCCAGCAGTCTTCACAGGGCCCTGGGCGGCTACACCTTC,CASSLHRALGGYTF
.,TRBJ2-7,TRBV7-6,.,TGTGCCAGCAGCTTAGTCGTAGAGAACGAGCAGTACTTC,CASSLVVENEQYF
TRBD1,TRBJ1-1,TRBV9,few,TGTGCCAGCAGCGCCCGAGCTGGGACAGGTGATCGAAACACTGAAGCTTTCTTT,CASSARAGTGDRNTEAFF
TRBD1,TRBJ2-3,TRBV5-5,few,TGTGCCAGCAGCCCCCGACAGGGGAGGACAGATACGCAGTATTTT,CASSPRQGRTDTQYF
TRBD2,TRBJ2-7,TRBV7-9,.,TGTGCCAGCAGCCCTAGCGGGAGGGCCCCCCGCGAGCAGTACTTC,CASSPSGRAPREQYF
TRBD2,TRBJ2-7,TRBV2,.,TGTGCCAGCAAATCCCGGGGAGGGTCCTACGAGCAGTACTTC,CASKSRGGSYEQYF
TRBD1,TRBJ1-1,TRBV19,.,TGTGCCAGTAGTATGGACAGGGGCCGGCCTGAAGCTTTCTTT,CASSMDRGRPEAFF
TRBD1,TRBJ1-2,TRBV4-2,few,TGTGCCAGCAGCCAAGCCCTAAGACAGGGAATGAACTATGGCTACACCTTC,CASSQALRQGMNYGYTF
.,TRBJ1-1,TRBV15,.,TGTGCCACCAGCAGAGACAGCGACCCCGGGTTTGAAGCTTTCTTT,CATSRDSDPGFEAFF
.,TRBJ2-2,TRBV7-3,.,TGTGCCAGCAGCTCCCGAGGGGGGGCCGGCCCCGGGGAGCTGTTTTTT,CASSSRGGAGPGELFF
TRBD1,TRBJ1-1,TRBV6-5,.,TGTGCCAGCAGAAACAGGGGAAGTAAGGCTGAAGCTTTCTTT,CASRNRGSKAEAFF
TRBD2,TRBJ2-2,TRBV12-5,once,TGTGCTAGTGGTCCGCAAGGGACTAGTCTAAACACCGGGGAGCTGTTTTTT,CASGPQGTSLNTGELFF
.,TRBJ2-7,TRBV28,few,TGTGCCAGCAGTTTAACCCCCGTGGACAGATTCTACGAGCAGTACTTC,CASSLTPVDRFYEQYF
.,TRBJ2-7,TRBV29-1,.,TGCAGCGTAATACAGGGAACCTACGAGCAGTACTTC,CSVIQGTYEQYF
.,TRBJ1-5,TRBV27,.,TGTGCCAGCAGTTCTCGCAGCGCTGGGCCCCAGCATTTT,CASSSRSAGPQHF
.,TRBJ1-1,TRBV7-9,.,TGTGCCAGCAACCCCGGGACAATTGAAGCTTTCTTT,CASNPGTIEAFF
.,TRBJ2-3,TRBV5-1,.,TGCGCCAGCAGCGCGGCTGGTAGCTCCGATACGCAGTATTTT,CASSAAGSSDTQYF
TRBD1,TRBJ1-2,TRBV30,.,TGTGCCTGGTCGACAGGGGTTCGCTACACCTTC,CAWSTGVRYTF
TRBD1,TRBJ1-2,TRBV5-4,once,TGTGCCAGCAGCTCGGTGGACAGGGTGGCCCCTCCTAACTATGGCTACACCTTC,CASSSVDRVAPPNYGYTF
.,TRBJ2-7,TRBV11-2,.,TGTGCCAGCAGCTTAGGGGGGACAACCACCTACGAGCAGTACTTC,CASSLGGTTTYEQYF
TRBD1,TRBJ2-7,TRBV29-1,.,TGCAGCGTAGCCGACAGGGTTAGAGCCGAGCAGTACTTC,CSVADRVRAEQYF
.,TRBJ1-2,TRBV7-9,.,TGTGCCAGCAGCTTAGGTTCCGGCAGGGATTATGGCTACACCTTC,CASSLGSGRDYGYTF
.,TRBJ1-6,TRBV5-4,.,TGTGCCAGCAGCCTCGGTTCGGGCAGGGATTATAATTCACCCCTCCACTTT,CASSLGSGRDYNSPLHF
.,TRBJ2-7,TRBV7-9,.,TGTGCCAGCACCTACGGTGGGGGCTTTACGGGGCAGTACTTC,CASTYGGGFTGQYF
TRBD1,TRBJ2-1,TRBV7-8,.,TGTGCCAGCAGCTCGGGACAGTCCTACAATGAGCAGTTCTTC,CASSSGQSYNEQFF
TRBD2,TRBJ2-3,TRBV6-4,.,TGTGCCAGCTCTAGCGGGGGGGTCGGCACAGATACGCAGTATTTT,CASSSGGVGTDTQYF
.,TRBJ1-5,TRBV30,.,TGTGCCTGGACGGGGCAGGGGTCCGTCAAGGGGCCCCAGCATTTT,CAWTGQGSVKGPQHF
TRBD1,TRBJ1-6,TRBV5-4,.,TGTGCCAGCAGCGTGCAGGGGGCCCCATCACCCCTCCACTTT,CASSVQGAPSPLHF
.,TRBJ2-7,TRBV27,.,TGTGCCAGCAGTTTATGGGTCCAGGGGACGGGAGAGCAGTACTTC,CASSLWVQGTGEQYF
TRBD1,TRBJ2-2,TRBV2,.,TGTGCCAGCAGTGGGTCAGGGGGCACCGGGGAGCTGTTTTTT,CASSGSGGTGELFF
.,TRBJ2-7,TRBV13,.,TGTGCCAGCTCGTCGAGCGGAAGCTCCTACGAGCAGTACTTC,CASSSSGSSYEQYF